This TCR beta chain was sequenced during a study of blood T cells in healthy people across ages. This clonotype has only a few counts. Its antigen is undetermined. Donors were systemically healthy Caucasian individuals from Russia aged about 6 to 95 years. RNA extraction gave at least 5 micrograms of total RNA per sample. The second PCR ran roughly 7 to 12 cycles with a sample-barcoded 5' primer and J-beta primers. TCRdb itself ran the 5' RACE reads through MiXCR, one entry per CDR3 protein. The sample holds 1.5 million to 2 million distinct CDR3 sequences, just under 50% seen once. Study-level results: In the absence of known donor CMV status, changes in expanded clonotypes were possibly confounded. Greater diversity and more naive CD4+ cells were seen in long-lived donors than in aged donors.

Germline values: CDR1 SGHTA, CDR2 FQGTGA. V gave up 6 bases and J gave up 0 bases, with 18 bases separating them. The CDR3 is made up of 16 amino acids. The chain recombines TRBV7-3 with TRBJ2-7; weak D call: TRBD1 (6 bases). Sequencing was performed on blood. This clonotype originated in a woman in her thirties or forties in good health. The CDR3 region is CASRQRGTRSSYEQYF. In DNA, the CDR3 is TGTGCCAGCAGACAAAGGGGGACCCGTAGCTCCTACGAGCAGTACTTC.